These 28 T cell receptor beta chains were sequenced from one sample in a study of T cell repertoires in ileal Crohn's disease (dated by TCRdb to between 2018 and 2020). Preparation of the library involved the immunoSEQ multiplex PCR assay. TCRdb stores this immuneACCESS table with in-frame sequences only. Part of the clones is absent; in the studies checked, under half of the shortfall reflects unresolved V genes, and no reason is known for the rest. This sample holds about 14,000 clones; over 80% were observed only once. The ten largest clones add up to under 7% of the sample. The sample taken for sequencing was ileal tissue. The receptor set was obtained from an adult with Crohn's disease.

The rearrangement uses TRBV23-1 and TRBJ2-2, with a weak D call TRBD2 (5 bases). TRBV23-1 is annotated as an ORF whose role is uncertain. This CDR3 has 15 amino acids. Trimming left V 3 bases short and J 4 bases short, with 12 bases between. This chain's CDR3 is CASSQETAGTGELFF. The CDR3 coding sequence is TGCGCCAGCAGTCAGGAGACGGCGGGCACCGGGGAGCTGTTTTTT.

The chain recombines TRBV2 with TRBJ2-2, with TRBD2 matching 9 bases. This CDR3 has 14 amino acids. Germline assignment: CDR1 SNHLY and CDR2 FYNNEI. The V and J ends lost 6 bases and 7 bases, in that order; junction bases with no gene match: 6. The CDR3 region is CASRREGLGGELFF. For the CDR3, the DNA is TGTGCCAGCAGGCGGGAGGGCCTCGGCGGGGAGCTGTTTTTT.

This clone was counted a few times. This chain connects TRBV19 to TRBJ2-4, with 8 nucleotides matching TRBD2. Germline loops: CDR1 LNHDA, CDR2 SQIVND (reference sequence). The CDR3 runs 12 residues. The trim removed 3 bases at V and 15 bases at J, leaving 7 bases unmatched. CDR3 residues: CASSISGDRVYF. The CDR3 bases are TGTGCCAGTAGTATTAGCGGGGATCGGGTGTACTTC. The full variable domain, in which reference TRBV19 and TRBJ2-4 provide the parts outside the CDR3, is DGGITQSPKYLFRKEGQNVTLSCEQNLNHDAMYWYRQDPGQGLRLIYYSQIVNDFQKGDIAEGYSVSREKKESFPLTVTSAQKNPTAFYLCASSISGDRVYFGAGTRLSVL.

This chain joins TRBV7-2 and TRBJ1-5, with D tentatively TRBD1 (6 bases). CDR3 length: 14 residues. Looked up from germline, CDR1 is SGHTA and CDR2 is FQGNSA. V was cut by 5 bases and J by 1 base, with 9 bases left in between. The CDR3 loop is CASSQGQSNQPQHF. DNA of the CDR3: TGTGCCAGCAGCCAGGGACAAAGCAATCAGCCCCAGCATTTT.

The chain employs TRBV14 and TRBJ1-2; D may be TRBD1 (6 bases). This CDR3 is built from 16 residues. In germline, CDR1 is SGHDN, CDR2 FVKESK. Trimming stripped 3 bases from V and 3 bases from J, with 17 bases between. CDR3 amino acids: CASSQRGGAADYGYTF. CDR3 coding DNA: TGTGCCAGCAGCCAGAGGGGGGGGGCGGCGGACTATGGCTACACCTTC.

Only one count was recorded for this clone. The chain employs TRBV9 and TRBJ2-2, with 7 bases that match TRBD1. Unmatched junction bases numbered 6, after V lost 4 bases and J lost 6 bases. Germline V gene lookup returns CDR1 SGDLS and CDR2 YYNGEE. This CDR3 has 14 amino acids. CDR3 loop: CASSSTQGSGELFF. The DNA for the CDR3 is TGTGCCAGCAGCTCTACACAGGGGTCCGGGGAGCTGTTTTTT.

This chain uses TRBV6-5 with TRBJ1-2; D may be TRBD1 (6 bases). CDR1 is MNHEY, CDR2 SVGAGI, per germline. V was cut by 6 bases and J by 6 bases, with 11 bases left in between. The CDR3 is 12 amino acids. The CDR3 bases are TGTGCCAGCAGGCAGGGGTTACATGGCTACACCTTC. Translating it yields CASRQGLHGYTF.

The V call is TRBV10-1, the J call TRBJ2-3; maybe TRBD2 (5 bases). Per the germline V gene, CDR1 is WNHNN and CDR2 is SYGVQD (reference sequence). The V gene lost 4 bases and the J gene lost 2 bases, with 7 bases spanning the gap. CDR3 length: 13 residues. The CDR3 reads CASSADYTDTQYF. CDR3 in DNA: TGCGCCAGCAGTGCCGACTACACAGATACGCAGTATTTT.

The rearrangement joins TRBV18 to TRBJ2-5; D unclear. Trimming stripped 3 bases from V and 2 bases from J, with 19 bases between. The CDR3 is 17 residues long. The germline V gene has CDR1 KGHSH and CDR2 LQKENI. The CDR3 DNA reads TGTGCCAGCTCACCGCTGAGGCTCCATTCAGAACAAGAGACCCAGTACTTC. It yields the protein CASSPLRLHSEQETQYF.

V gene TRBV19 combines with J gene TRBJ1-2; D is uncertain. Trimming pared 7 bases from V and 2 bases from J, leaving 8 bases between. This CDR3 is built from 12 residues. Germline CDR1 and CDR2: LNHDA and SQIVND (reference sequence). The CDR3 protein is CASTQVNYGYTF. For the CDR3, the DNA is TGTGCCAGTACCCAGGTCAACTATGGCTACACCTTC.

The chain combines TRBV5-1 with TRBJ2-5; 10 bases line up with TRBD1. The ends lost 6 bases at V and 4 bases at J; junction bases unmatched: 9. Germline assignment: CDR1 SGHRS and CDR2 YFSETQ. The CDR3 consists of 15 residues. This CDR3 reads CASKPGGQGVETQYF. The CDR3, as DNA: TGCGCCAGCAAACCGGGTGGACAGGGGGTAGAGACCCAGTACTTC.

The chain is built from TRBV7-9 and TRBJ2-1; perhaps TRBD1 as D (5 bases). Trimming shortened V by 1 base and J by 6 bases, and 16 bases separated the two germline ends. This CDR3 has 16 residues. Looked up from germline, CDR1 is SEHNR and CDR2 is FQNEAQ (reference sequence). The chain's CDR3 is CASSLGGVLGANEQFF. Here the CDR3 DNA reads TGTGCCAGCAGCTTAGGGGGCGTCCTTGGCGCCAATGAGCAGTTCTTC.

The rearrangement joins TRBV6-1 to TRBJ2-5; TRBD2 agrees at 7 bases. Per germline, CDR1 MNHNS and CDR2 SASEGT. Unmatched junction bases numbered 11, after V lost 7 bases and J lost 3 bases. The CDR3 sequence is 15 residues long. The CDR3 DNA reads as TGTGCCAGCACGGCGACTAGCCCCACTGAAGAGACCCAGTACTTC. The encoded protein is CASTATSPTEETQYF.

V gene TRBV10-3 combines with J gene TRBJ1-2; 9 bases agree with TRBD1. The J segment lost 3 bases and the V segment lost 7 bases, leaving 6 bases of the junction unmatched. The CDR3 loop spans 14 amino acids. Germline CDR1 and CDR2: ENHRY and SYGVKD. The CDR3: CAIKKDRGDYGYTF. CDR3 bases: TGTGCCATCAAGAAGGACAGGGGAGACTATGGCTACACCTTC.

The chain is built from TRBV5-1 and TRBJ1-1; D gene ambiguous. The germline gives CDR1 SGHRS, CDR2 YFSETQ. V was cut by 1 base and J by 5 bases, with 9 bases left in between. The length of the CDR3 is 13 residues. This CDR3 reads CASSLNRGTEAFF. The CDR3 region has the DNA TGCGCCAGCAGCTTGAATCGGGGAACTGAAGCTTTCTTT.

This clone is a singleton in its sample. This rearrangement joins TRBV7-6 to TRBJ2-5; TRBD1 matches at 7 bases. The CDR3 has 15 amino acids. The trim removed 4 bases at V and 0 bases at J, leaving 5 bases unmatched. Germline V gene sequence: CDR1 SGHVS, CDR2 FNYEAQ. The CDR3 region has the DNA TGTGCCAGCAGCTCCTATGGGACAGACCAAGAGACCCAGTACTTC. It is translated as CASSSYGTDQETQYF.

The chain combines TRBV7-2 with TRBJ1-3, with D possibly being TRBD1 (6 bases). The CDR3 loop spans 13 amino acids. Trimming shortened V by 1 base and J by 7 bases, and 8 bases separated the two germline ends. Germline V gene data show CDR1 as SGHTA and CDR2 as FQGNSA. The chain's CDR3 is CASSLGQANTIYF. The CDR3 DNA follows: TGTGCCAGCAGCTTAGGACAGGCGAACACCATATATTTT.

The V call is TRBV5-5, the J call TRBJ1-1; D might be TRBD1 (5 bases). Germline CDR1 SGHKS, CDR2 YYEKEE (reference sequence). The CDR3 has 16 residues. V was clipped by 5 bases and J by 11 bases, with 28 bases between them. The CDR3 is CASSFGGEGRVMRAFF. The CDR3 nucleotides are TGTGCCAGCAGTTTTGGAGGGGAGGGTCGGGTGATGAGGGCTTTCTTT.

V gene TRBV29-1 combines with J gene TRBJ1-1, with D unresolved. V was trimmed by 5 bases and J by 0 bases, leaving 10 bases between them. Looked up from germline, CDR1 is SQVTM and CDR2 is ANQGSEA. This CDR3 comprises 13 residues. Here the CDR3 DNA reads TGCAGCGTTTCCCCAGGATTGAACACTGAAGCTTTCTTT. It specifies CSVSPGLNTEAFF.

This chain joins TRBV30 and TRBJ2-3, with D tentatively TRBD1 (5 bases). CDR3 length: 16 amino acids. V lost 4 bases and J lost 4, with 21 bases in between. The V gene's germline CDR1 is GTSNPN and CDR2 SVGIG (reference sequence). CDR3 sequence (DNA): TGTGCCTGGACAAAAGGGGTAGCCCGGCGCGCAGATACGCAGTATTTT. It encodes CAWTKGVARRADTQYF.

V usage is TRBV6-6 and J usage is TRBJ2-7; TRBD1 matches at 7 bases. CDR3 length: 14 amino acids. The V segment lost 7 bases and the J segment 1 base; nucleotides outside the gene matches: 7. Germline CDR1 is MNHNY and CDR2 is SVGAGI (reference sequence). This CDR3 is CASNSRDSSYEQYF. CDR3 nucleotides: TGTGCCAGCAATTCGAGGGACAGTTCCTACGAGCAGTACTTC.

V is TRBV9 and J is TRBJ2-3; 7 bases align to TRBD2. CDR3 length: 14 amino acids. Germline CDR1 and CDR2: SGDLS and YYNGEE. J was trimmed by 5 bases and V by 0 bases; bases with no gene match: 3. The CDR3 is CASSVAGGGDTQYF. The CDR3 nucleotides read TGTGCCAGCAGCGTAGCGGGGGGAGGAGATACGCAGTATTTT.

This clone showed up just a few times. The chain has TRBV4-1 and TRBJ1-6; possible D gene TRBD1, 5 bases. Germline V gene data show CDR1 as MGHRA and CDR2 as YSYEKL. The CDR3 spans 15 residues. The ends were cut back, 1 base at V and 4 bases at J, with 8 bases in the middle. CDR3 DNA: TGCGCCAGCAGCCAAGTGCCAGGGTATAATTCACCCCTCCACTTT. This sequence encodes CASSQVPGYNSPLHF.

This clone was picked up one time. The chain uses TRBV19 and TRBJ2-5; TRBD2 matches at 9 bases. This CDR3 has 15 amino acids. Trimming cost V 3 bases and J 4 bases; bases outside gene matches: 6. Germline V gives CDR1 LNHDA, CDR2 SQIVND (reference sequence). CDR3 amino acids: CASSIGAGGRETQYF. CDR3 DNA: TGTGCCAGTAGTATCGGGGCGGGGGGGAGAGAGACCCAGTACTTC.

The chain recombines TRBV7-3 with TRBJ2-3, with a tentative D call TRBD1 (6 bases). The V end was cut by 1 base, the J end by 3 bases, with 11 bases between. The CDR3 sequence is 15 residues long. Germline V lookup: CDR1 SGHTA, CDR2 FQGTGA. The chain's CDR3 is CASSLKGTPTDTQYF. The DNA of the CDR3 is TGTGCCAGCAGCTTAAAAGGGACACCAACAGATACGCAGTATTTT.

This chain joins TRBV6-5 and TRBJ2-7; 8 bases fit TRBD1. Germline V gives CDR1 MNHEY, CDR2 SVGAGI. The CDR3 extends over 13 amino acids. V gave up 6 bases and J gave up 5 bases; unmatched junction bases: 6. The CDR3 reads CASRRQGPNEQYF. DNA for the CDR3: TGTGCCAGCAGGCGACAGGGGCCGAACGAGCAGTACTTC.

The rearrangement links TRBV6-5 to TRBJ1-1, with a possible D match to TRBD1 (5 bases). CDR3 length: 13 amino acids. V was trimmed by 8 bases and J by 2 bases, leaving 12 bases between them. Looked up from germline, CDR1 is MNHEY and CDR2 is SVGAGI. The CDR3 protein is CASGIDSNTEAFF. The CDR3 DNA sequence: TGTGCCAGCGGAATCGACAGTAACACTGAAGCTTTCTTT.

V usage is TRBV28 and J usage is TRBJ2-7; 8 nucleotides align to TRBD2. V lost 1 base, J lost 9 bases, and 5 bases stayed unmatched. This CDR3 region has 13 residues. Germline lookup yields CDR1 MDHEN and CDR2 SYDVKM. The CDR3: CASSLFSGRGQYF. The CDR3 coding sequence is TGTGCCAGCAGTTTATTCTCCGGGAGGGGGCAGTACTTC.